This paragraph reports one TCR beta chain. Antigen specificity is unknown. Relapses following autologous stem cell transplantation were seen in all patients, with brentuximab vedotin exposure varying. Relapsed/refractory classical Hodgkin lymphoma patients had complete, partial or progressive responses. The data were taken from a study of PD-1 blockade in classical Hodgkin lymphoma. Profiling relied on immunoSEQ multiplex PCR, and the TCRdb table lists in-frame clones only, not all of them. There are about 22,000 clones in the sample; 81% occur only once, and 15% to 20% lies in the top ten. General study findings and limits: The diversity seen at baseline in complete responders resembled that of newly diagnosed patients. A significant rise in TCR diversity was seen by C4D1 for CD4+ cells but not for CD8+ cells.

This sample comprised peripheral blood mononuclear cells (PBMCs), obtained before the second cycle of nivolumab. This TCR derives from a human donor with classical Hodgkin lymphoma.

CDR3 residues: CASSLYQLTDTQYF. The CDR3 DNA is TGTGCCAGCAGCTTATACCAGCTCACAGATACGCAGTATTTT. This chain connects TRBV7-2 to TRBJ2-3; D ambiguous. This CDR3 comprises 14 residues. The germline gives CDR1 SGHTA, CDR2 FQGNSA. Trimming pared 2 bases from V and 2 bases from J, leaving 8 bases between.